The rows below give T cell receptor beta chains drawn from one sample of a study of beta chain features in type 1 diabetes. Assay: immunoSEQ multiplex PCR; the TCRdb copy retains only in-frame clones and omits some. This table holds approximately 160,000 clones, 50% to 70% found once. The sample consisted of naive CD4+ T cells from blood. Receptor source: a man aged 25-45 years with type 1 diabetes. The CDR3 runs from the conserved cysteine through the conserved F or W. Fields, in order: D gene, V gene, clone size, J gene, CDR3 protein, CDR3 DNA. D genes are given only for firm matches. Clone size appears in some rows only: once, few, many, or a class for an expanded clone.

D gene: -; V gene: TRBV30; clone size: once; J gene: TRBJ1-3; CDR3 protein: CAWSGRGLSGNTIYF; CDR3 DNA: TGTGCCTGGAGTGGCAGGGGACTCTCTGGAAACACCATATATTTT
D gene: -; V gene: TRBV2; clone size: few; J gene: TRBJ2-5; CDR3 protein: CASSELQETQYF; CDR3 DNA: TGTGCCAGCAGTGAATTGCAAGAGACCCAGTACTTC
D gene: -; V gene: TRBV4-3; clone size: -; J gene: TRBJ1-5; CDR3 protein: CASSQVAGVHQPQHF; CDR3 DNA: TGCGCCAGCAGCCAAGTCGCAGGGGTACATCAGCCCCAGCATTTT
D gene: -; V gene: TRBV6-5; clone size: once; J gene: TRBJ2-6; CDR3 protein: CASSTGSGANVLTF; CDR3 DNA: TGTGCCAGCAGTACCGGTTCTGGGGCCAACGTCCTGACTTTC
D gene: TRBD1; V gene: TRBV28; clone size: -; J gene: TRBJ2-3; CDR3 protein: CASPTRGQGGTDTQYF; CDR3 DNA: TGTGCCAGTCCAACCCGGGGTCAGGGGGGCACAGATACGCAGTATTTT
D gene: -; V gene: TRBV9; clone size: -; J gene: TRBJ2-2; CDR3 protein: CASSAPGGPSIRGELFF; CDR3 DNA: TGTGCCAGCAGCGCCCCCGGGGGACCGAGTATACGGGGGGAGCTGTTTTTT
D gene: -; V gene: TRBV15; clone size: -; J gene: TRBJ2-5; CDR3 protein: CATSRGGAQETQYF; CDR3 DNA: TGTGCCACCAGCAGAGGGGGCGCCCAAGAGACCCAGTACTTC
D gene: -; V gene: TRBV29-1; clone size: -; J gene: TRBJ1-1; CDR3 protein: CSAFGDNTEAFF; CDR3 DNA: TGCAGCGCCTTCGGGGATAACACTGAAGCTTTCTTT
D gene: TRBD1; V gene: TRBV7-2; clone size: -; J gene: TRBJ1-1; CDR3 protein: CASSSGQRNTEAFF; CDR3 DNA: TGTGCCAGCAGCTCGGGACAGCGGAACACTGAAGCTTTCTTT
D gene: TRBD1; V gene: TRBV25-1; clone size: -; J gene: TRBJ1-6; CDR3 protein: CASSPTPGQGAPGSPLHF; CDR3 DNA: TGTGCCAGCAGCCCGACTCCGGGACAGGGGGCTCCAGGGTCACCCCTCCACTTT
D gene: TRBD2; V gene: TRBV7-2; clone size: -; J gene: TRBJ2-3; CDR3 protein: CASSLGVAGAGDTQYF; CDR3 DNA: TGTGCCAGCAGCTTAGGAGTAGCGGGGGCGGGAGATACGCAGTATTTT
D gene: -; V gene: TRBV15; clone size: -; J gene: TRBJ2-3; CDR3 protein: CATSRGRKDTQYF; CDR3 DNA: TGTGCCACCAGCAGAGGAAGGAAGGATACGCAGTATTTT
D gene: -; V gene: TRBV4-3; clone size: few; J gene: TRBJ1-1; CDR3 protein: CASSQEMNTEAFF; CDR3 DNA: TGCGCCAGCAGCCAAGAGATGAACACTGAAGCTTTCTTT
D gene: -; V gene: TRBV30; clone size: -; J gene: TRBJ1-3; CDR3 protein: CAWRRDNLSGNTIYF; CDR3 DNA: TGTGCCTGGAGGAGAGATAATCTCTCTGGAAACACCATATATTTT
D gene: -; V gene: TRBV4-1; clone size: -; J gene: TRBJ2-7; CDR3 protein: CASSQDIDEQYF; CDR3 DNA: TGCGCCAGCAGCCAAGATATCGACGAGCAGTACTTC
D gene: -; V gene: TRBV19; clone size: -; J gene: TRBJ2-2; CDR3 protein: CASSITSTTGELFF; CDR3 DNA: TGTGCCAGTAGTATTACTAGCACCACCGGGGAGCTGTTTTTT
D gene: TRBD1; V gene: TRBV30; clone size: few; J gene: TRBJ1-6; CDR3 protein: CAWSKTGTGMNSPLHF; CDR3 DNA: TGTGCCTGGAGTAAAACCGGGACAGGGATGAATTCACCCCTCCACTTT
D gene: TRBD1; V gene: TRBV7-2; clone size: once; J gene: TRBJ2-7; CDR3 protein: CASSWDRSSYEQYF; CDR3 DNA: TGTGCCAGCAGCTGGGACAGAAGCTCCTACGAGCAGTACTTC
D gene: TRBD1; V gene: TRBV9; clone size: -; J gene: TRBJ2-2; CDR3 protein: CASSSRTGNTGELFF; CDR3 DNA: TGTGCCAGCAGCTCGAGGACAGGGAACACCGGGGAGCTGTTTTTT
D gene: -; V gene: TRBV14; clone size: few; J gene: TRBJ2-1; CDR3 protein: CASSQDLQYYNEQFF; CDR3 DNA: TGTGCCAGCAGCCAAGATTTACAGTATTACAATGAGCAGTTCTTC
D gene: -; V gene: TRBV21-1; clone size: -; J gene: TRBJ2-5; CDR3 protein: CASLSAGDKETQYF; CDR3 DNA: TGTGCCAGCCTGTCAGCGGGGGATAAGGAGACCCAGTACTTC
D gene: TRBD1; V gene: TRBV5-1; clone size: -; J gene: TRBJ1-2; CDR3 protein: CASSLEGRQGNYGYTF; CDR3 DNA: TGCGCCAGCAGCTTGGAAGGGCGACAGGGGAACTATGGCTACACCTTC